The next 12 T cell receptor beta chains were all read from a single sample in a study of T cells after posttransplantation cyclophosphamide. Assay used: immunoSEQ multiplex PCR; TCRdb lists only in-frame clones, some missing. The data show about 21,000 clones, roughly 98% seen once. The material sequenced was naive CD8+ T cells sorted from PBMCs. The receptors originated from a man aged 40-55 years in good health, CMV-negative, and a related stem cell transplant donor.

The rearrangement uses TRBV7-2 and TRBJ2-1; D is unresolved. V lost 0 bases, J lost 2 bases, and 5 bases lay in between. The germline V gene encodes CDR1 SGHTA and CDR2 FQGNSA. This CDR3 is built from 14 residues. CDR3 nucleotide sequence: TGTGCCAGCAGCTTAGCGGGCCCCTACAATGAGCAGTTCTTC. Translation gives CASSLAGPYNEQFF.

This rearrangement joins TRBV4-2 to TRBJ2-1, with D possibly being TRBD2 (5 bases). This CDR3 comprises 15 residues. V was trimmed by 0 bases and J by 3 bases, leaving 9 bases between them. Germline values: CDR1 LGHNA, CDR2 YNFKEQ. CDR3 DNA: TGTGCCAGCAGCCAAGAACCTAGCTACTACAATGAGCAGTTCTTC. Encoded protein: CASSQEPSYYNEQFF.

This chain connects TRBV7-2 to TRBJ2-7; D unresolved. Trimming took 5 bases from V and 6 from J, leaving 20 bases between them. Germline values: CDR1 SGHTA, CDR2 FQGNSA. The CDR3 contains 15 residues. CDR3: CASSILPILHGEQYF. The CDR3 DNA is TGTGCCAGCAGCATACTGCCGATCCTCCACGGCGAGCAGTACTTC.

The rearrangement links TRBV5-8 to TRBJ1-2; 9 bases fit TRBD1. CDR3 length: 15 amino acids. V trimming: 2 bases; J trimming: 4 bases; junction bases outside the gene matches: 6. The germline V gene has CDR1 SGHTS and CDR2 YDEGEE. DNA for the CDR3: TGTGCCAGCAGCTTTGGGACAGGGTCTTTCTATGGCTACACCTTC. Translating it yields CASSFGTGSFYGYTF.

V usage is TRBV5-6 and J usage is TRBJ2-5; TRBD1 is a possible D gene (5 bases). TRBJ2-7 matches the DNA end more closely, so the J call is doubtful. The CDR3 is 16 amino acids. Looked up from germline, CDR1 is SGHDT and CDR2 is YYEEEE. The CDR3 is CASSSDRGNGFDEQYF. CDR3 sequence (DNA): TGTGCCAGCAGCTCGGATAGGGGAAATGGGTTCGACGAGCAGTACTTC.

This chain links TRBV6-5 with TRBJ2-1, with TRBD2 as a possible D gene (5 bases). CDR3 length: 14 amino acids. CDR1 is MNHEY and CDR2 is SVGAGI in the germline V gene. The V and J ends lost 6 bases and 2 bases respectively, with 11 bases between them. CDR3 residues: CASRREYPYNEQFF. The CDR3 region has the DNA TGTGCCAGCAGGAGGGAGTACCCCTACAATGAGCAGTTCTTC.

This chain connects TRBV4-3 to TRBJ1-4, with unresolved D. V shed 0 bases and J shed 0 bases, with 11 bases lying between them. Germline V gene lookup returns CDR1 LGHNA and CDR2 YSLEER. The CDR3 covers 17 residues. The CDR3 is CASSQEEVVATNEKLFF. In DNA, the CDR3 is TGCGCCAGCAGCCAAGAGGAGGTGGTTGCAACTAATGAAAAACTGTTTTTT.

J is TRBJ1-4 and V is TRBV4-1, with 10 nucleotides matching TRBD1. The length of the CDR3 is 15 residues. The germline gives CDR1 MGHRA, CDR2 YSYEKL. With 4 bases clipped from V and 8 bases from J, the junction kept 7 bases outside the gene matches. CDR3 sequence reads: CASSPWDRGGEKLFF. The DNA of the CDR3 is TGCGCCAGCAGCCCCTGGGACAGGGGAGGAGAAAAACTGTTTTTT.

Details on this clone: Its ends do not fully match the called genes, so a read error is possible. This rearrangement joins TRBV27 to TRBJ2-7, with D possibly TRBD2 on 6 matching bases. Germline CDR1 is MNHEY and CDR2 is SMNVEV (reference sequence). This CDR3 has 14 amino acids. CDR3 in amino acids: CASSSRDPTYEQYF. The CDR3, as DNA: TGTGCCAGCAGTTCGCGGGACCCCACCTACGAACAGTACTTC.

The chain employs TRBV6-1 and TRBJ2-7; 8 bases agree with TRBD2. The CDR3 consists of 15 residues. CDR1 is MNHNS, CDR2 SASEGT, per germline. Trimming took 5 bases from V and 6 from J; bases not matched to a gene: 12. CDR3: CASSSPGLVGSEQYF. In nucleotides, the CDR3 is TGTGCCAGCAGTTCACCGGGACTAGTGGGCTCCGAGCAGTACTTC.

Remarks on this clone: Other DNA variants within this sample encode the same CDR3. The V gene is TRBV4-1, the J gene TRBJ2-7, with 14 bases identical to TRBD2. CDR1 is MGHRA, CDR2 YSYEKL, per germline. V trimming: 4 bases; J trimming: 4 bases; junction bases outside the gene matches: 3. The CDR3 sequence is 15 residues long. The CDR3 DNA follows: TGCGCCAGCAGCCGACTAGCGGGAGGGCCATACGAGCAGTACTTC. Translation: CASSRLAGGPYEQYF.

The V call is TRBV6-6, the J call TRBJ2-1; 8 bases agree with TRBD1. The J segment lost 5 bases and the V segment lost 2 bases, leaving 8 bases of the junction unmatched. The germline gives CDR1 MNHNY, CDR2 SVGAGI (reference sequence). The CDR3 has 16 amino acids. This CDR3 reads CASSYPTGVENNEQFF. The DNA for the CDR3 is TGTGCCAGCAGTTACCCGACAGGGGTGGAAAACAATGAGCAGTTCTTC.